This is a list of T cell receptor beta chains from one sample in a study of OX40 agonist ivuxolimab in advanced cancers. The protocol was immunoSEQ multiplex PCR, while the TCRdb copy is restricted to in-frame clones and leaves out a portion. The sample holds about 89,000 clones, approximately 91% seen once. The sample consisted of CD4+ or CD8+ T cells sorted from blood, taken in a trial of the OX40 agonist ivuxolimab. These receptors were collected from an adult with an advanced solid tumor such as melanoma, head and neck, liver or kidney cancer. Each CDR3 is given with its conserved first and last residue. The D gene is left open where the match is weak. Expanded clones get a size class; other rows say once, few or many, or leave the size out.

d_gene,v_gene,j_gene,abundance,CDR3aa,CDR3nt
-,TRBV5-1,TRBJ2-5,-,CASSLMEGLETQYF,TGCGCCAGCAGCTTGATGGAGGGCCTGGAGACCCAGTACTTC
TRBD1,TRBV19,TRBJ1-1,-,CASSAHRGGNTEAFF,TGTGCCAGTAGTGCTCACAGGGGTGGGAACACTGAAGCTTTCTTT
-,TRBV7-9,TRBJ2-3,-,CASSLDGTDTQYF,TGTGCCAGCAGCTTGGACGGCACGGATACGCAGTATTTT
-,TRBV27,TRBJ1-2,-,CASSSSMGGYTF,TGTGCCAGCAGTTCATCGATGGGGGGCTACACCTTC
TRBD1,TRBV19,TRBJ1-5,-,CASSIHGQGSVQPQHF,TGTGCCAGTAGTATTCATGGACAGGGATCTGTTCAGCCCCAGCATTTT
-,TRBV5-1,TRBJ2-2,-,CASSLARINAGELFF,TGCGCCAGCAGCTTGGCTAGGATTAACGCCGGGGAGCTGTTTTTT
TRBD1,TRBV5-6,TRBJ1-2,once,CASSLHRRGHIYGYTF,TGTGCCAGCAGCCTTCACCGCAGGGGGCACATTTATGGCTACACCTTC
-,TRBV28,TRBJ2-7,-,CASSHPDSYEQYF,TGTGCCAGCAGCCACCCCGACAGCTACGAGCAGTACTTC
-,TRBV4-3,TRBJ2-3,-,CASSQEGGGTQYF,TGCGCCAGCAGCCAAGAAGGGGGAGGCACGCAGTATTTT
TRBD2,TRBV5-1,TRBJ2-1,-,CASGSLAGGLNEQFF,TGCGCCAGCGGGTCACTAGCGGGAGGGCTTAATGAGCAGTTCTTC
-,TRBV9,TRBJ2-3,-,CASSPGSTDTQYF,TGTGCCAGCAGCCCGGGGAGCACAGATACGCAGTATTTT
-,TRBV5-1,TRBJ1-1,-,CASSLEGSGGTEAFF,TGCGCCAGCAGCTTGGAAGGGTCAGGCGGCACTGAAGCTTTCTTT
-,TRBV5-1,TRBJ1-2,-,CASSKGSGLRLDYGYTF,TGCGCCAGCAGCAAAGGTTCCGGGCTCCGACTTGATTATGGCTACACCTTC
TRBD2,TRBV14,TRBJ2-5,-,CASSQARGAAETQYF,TGTGCCAGCAGCCAAGCGCGGGGGGCCGCTGAGACCCAGTACTTC
-,TRBV30,TRBJ1-5,few,CAWSGQNNQPQHF,TGTGCCTGGAGTGGACAGAACAATCAGCCCCAGCATTTT
TRBD1,TRBV5-1,TRBJ1-5,few,CASSNGQGGEPQHF,TGCGCCAGCAGCAACGGACAGGGAGGTGAGCCCCAGCATTTT
TRBD1,TRBV2,TRBJ1-2,-,CARDRVGYGYTF,TGTGCCAGGGACAGGGTCGGCTATGGCTACACCTTC